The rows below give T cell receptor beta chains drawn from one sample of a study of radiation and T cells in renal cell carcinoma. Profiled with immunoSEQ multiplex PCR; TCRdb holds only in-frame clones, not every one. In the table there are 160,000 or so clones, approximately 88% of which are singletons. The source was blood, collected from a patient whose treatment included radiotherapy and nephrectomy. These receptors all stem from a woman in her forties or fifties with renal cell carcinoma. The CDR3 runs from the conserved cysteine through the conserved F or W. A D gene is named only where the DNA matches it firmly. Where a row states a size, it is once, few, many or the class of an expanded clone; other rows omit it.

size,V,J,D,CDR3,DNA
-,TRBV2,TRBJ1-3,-,CASSQQGAGNTIYF,TGTGCCAGCAGTCAACAGGGAGCTGGAAACACCATATATTTT
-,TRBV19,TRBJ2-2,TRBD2,CASRTPRGEGDTGELFF,TGTGCCAGTAGGACACCAAGAGGGGAGGGTGACACCGGGGAGCTGTTTTTT
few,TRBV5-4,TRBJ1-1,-,CASSLSGGEAFF,TGTGCCAGCAGCTTGTCAGGTGGTGAAGCTTTCTTT
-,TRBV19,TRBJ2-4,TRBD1,CASSPQGQGRTEYF,TGTGCCAGTAGTCCGCAGGGACAGGGTAGGACTGAGTACTTC
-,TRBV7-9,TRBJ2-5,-,CASSGGGGATGETQYF,TGTGCCAGCAGCGGTGGAGGGGGGGCGACCGGAGAGACCCAGTACTTC
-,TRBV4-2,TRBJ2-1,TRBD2,CASSQVSSGSYNEQFF,TGTGCCAGCAGCCAAGTTTCCAGCGGGAGCTACAATGAGCAGTTCTTC
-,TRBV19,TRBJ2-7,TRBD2,CASSMRSGGSYEQYF,TGTGCCAGTAGTATGCGCAGCGGGGGTTCCTACGAGCAGTACTTC
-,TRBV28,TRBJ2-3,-,CASSFTDTQYF,TGTGCCAGCAGTTTTACAGATACGCAGTATTTT
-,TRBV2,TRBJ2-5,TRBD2,CASSWDYQYQETQYF,TGTGCCAGCAGCTGGGACTACCAGTACCAAGAGACCCAGTACTTC
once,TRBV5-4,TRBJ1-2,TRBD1,CASSPDRDEGYTF,TGTGCCAGCAGCCCCGACAGGGATGAAGGCTACACCTTC
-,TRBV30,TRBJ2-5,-,CAWSVYTRLEATQYF,TGTGCCTGGAGTGTTTACACCCGCCTCGAGGCGACCCAGTACTTC
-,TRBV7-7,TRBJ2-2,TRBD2,CASSLASGGTGELFF,TGTGCTAGCAGCTTGGCTAGCGGGGGCACCGGGGAGCTGTTTTTT
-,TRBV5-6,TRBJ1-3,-,CASSWGAGNTIYF,TGTGCCAGCAGCTGGGGAGCTGGAAACACCATATATTTT
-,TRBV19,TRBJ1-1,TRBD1,CASSIRKGQGSGTEAFF,TGTGCCAGTAGTATTCGTAAGGGACAGGGATCGGGTACTGAAGCTTTCTTT
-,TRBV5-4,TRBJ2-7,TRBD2,CASGAGDLYEQYF,TGTGCCAGCGGGGCGGGGGACCTGTACGAGCAGTACTTC
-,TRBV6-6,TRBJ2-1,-,CASSYGTNEQFF,TGTGCCAGCAGTTACGGGACGAATGAGCAGTTCTTC
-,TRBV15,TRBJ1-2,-,CATSRDFAPDRANYGYTF,TGTGCCACCAGCAGAGATTTCGCCCCCGACAGAGCTAACTATGGCTACACCTTC
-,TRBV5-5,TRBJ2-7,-,CASSLVWDPYEQYF,TGTGCCAGCAGCTTGGTCTGGGACCCCTACGAGCAGTACTTC
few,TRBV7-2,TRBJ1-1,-,CASSLAGTEAFF,TGTGCCAGCAGCTTAGCAGGGACTGAAGCTTTCTTT
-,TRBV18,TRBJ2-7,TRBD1,CASSPGTGSPYEQYF,TGTGCCAGCTCACCCGGGACAGGGAGCCCCTACGAGCAGTACTTC
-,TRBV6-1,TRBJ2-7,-,CASRENLRILGEQYF,TGTGCCAGCAGGGAAAACCTCCGAATACTTGGAGAGCAGTACTTC
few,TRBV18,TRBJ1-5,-,CASSLNKGNQPQHF,TGTGCCAGCTCACTCAATAAAGGCAATCAGCCCCAGCATTTT
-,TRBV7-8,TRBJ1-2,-,CASSLDRRANYGYTF,TGTGCCAGCAGCTTAGACCGCCGGGCTAACTATGGCTACACCTTC
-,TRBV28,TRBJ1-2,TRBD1,CASSLRQGAGGYTF,TGTGCCAGCAGTTTAAGGCAGGGGGCTGGAGGCTACACCTTC
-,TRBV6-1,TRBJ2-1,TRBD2,CASSEALGLAVYNEQFF,TGTGCCAGCAGTGAAGCTCTAGGACTAGCGGTATACAATGAGCAGTTCTTC
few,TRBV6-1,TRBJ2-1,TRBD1,CASSSLPGQGYEQFF,TGTGCCAGCAGTTCCTTACCGGGACAGGGCTATGAGCAGTTCTTC
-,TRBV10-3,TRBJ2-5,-,CAISASETQYF,TGTGCCATCAGTGCAAGCGAGACCCAGTACTTC
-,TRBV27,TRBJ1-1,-,CASSLNRAGTEAFF,TGTGCCAGCAGTTTAAACAGGGCTGGCACTGAAGCTTTCTTT
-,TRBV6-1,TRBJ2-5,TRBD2,CASSLGLSVETQYF,TGTGCCAGCAGTCTGGGACTATCCGTGGAGACCCAGTACTTC
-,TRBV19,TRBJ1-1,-,CATTRGMNTEAFF,TGTGCTACGACGAGGGGGATGAACACTGAAGCTTTCTTT
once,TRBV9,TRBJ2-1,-,CASSVEWQGTYFNEQFF,TGTGCCAGCAGCGTAGAATGGCAGGGTACGTACTTCAATGAGCAGTTCTTC
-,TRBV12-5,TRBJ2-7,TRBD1,CASARTGPVQEQYF,TGTGCTAGTGCCCGGACAGGTCCAGTACAAGAGCAGTACTTC
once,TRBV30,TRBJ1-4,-,CAWSRNEKLFF,TGTGCCTGGTCGAGAAATGAAAAACTGTTTTTT
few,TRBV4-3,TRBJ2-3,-,CASSQARGGVTDTQYF,TGCGCCAGCAGCCAAGCGAGGGGGGGAGTAACAGATACGCAGTATTTT
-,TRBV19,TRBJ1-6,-,CASTEQGGSPLHF,TGTGCCAGTACAGAACAGGGAGGGTCACCCCTCCACTTT
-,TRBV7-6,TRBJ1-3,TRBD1,CASSQGQGPENTIYF,TGTGCCAGCAGCCAGGGACAGGGCCCGGAAAACACCATATATTTT
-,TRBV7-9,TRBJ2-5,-,CASSTSMETQYF,TGTGCCAGCAGTACCAGCATGGAGACCCAGTACTTC